This T cell receptor (beta chain) derives from a study of blood T cell repertoires in COVID-19. Overall study: Sources were T cells, B-cell-depleted T cells, or PBMCs; the material itself was cDNA or gDNA.

The protocol was immunoSEQ multiplex PCR, while the TCRdb copy is restricted to in-frame clones and leaves out a portion. Of 88,000 or so clones in the sample, less than 90% were seen once. There are 17 residues in the CDR3. Germline CDR1 SGDLS, CDR2 YYNGEE. V lost 1 base, J lost 0 bases, and 4 bases stayed unmatched. The sample taken for sequencing was peripheral blood. This chain links TRBV9 with TRBJ2-3; 11 positions match TRBD2. This sequence was found in a man in his fifties or sixties with acute or convalescent COVID-19. CDR3 sequence: CASSVTGLAASTDTQYF. CDR3 coding DNA: TGTGCCAGCAGCGTAACGGGACTAGCGGCTAGCACAGATACGCAGTATTTT.